The 27 T cell receptor beta chains below were found in one sample sequenced in a study of T-cell reconstitution after alpha-beta-depleted transplantation in children. It was with unique molecular identifiers that the TCRbeta library was prepared. MiXCR, run by TCRdb on the PCR reads, gives a single entry per CDR3 protein. The table shows under 350,000 distinct CDR3 sequences, with approximately 9.6% occurring only once. The sample was PBMCs from the stem cell graft donor, taken from the stem cell graft. These TCRs come from a human donor who donated a stem cell graft to a child with SCID.

This sequence joins TRBV6-5 and TRBJ1-6; D not resolved. The CDR3 has 16 amino acids. The germline gives CDR1 MNHEY, CDR2 SVGAGI. Trimming took off 0 bases at V and 0 bases at J, with 6 bases between the two ends. The CDR3 protein is CASSYSKRSYNSPLHF. DNA of the CDR3: TGTGCCAGCAGTTACTCGAAACGCTCCTATAATTCACCCCTCCACTTT.

This clonotype was detected only a few times. The chain uses TRBV12-3 or TRBV12-4 and TRBJ2-2, with 14 bases fitting TRBD2. After removal of 6 bases from V and 8 bases from J, the junction contained 2 bases not matched to a gene. This CDR3 is built from 14 residues. In DNA, the CDR3 is TGTGCCAGCAGCCGGACTAGCGGGGGGGGGGAGCTGTTTTTT. Amino acids: CASSRTSGGGELFF.

This clonotype has ten or more counts. V and J are TRBV12-3 or TRBV12-4 and TRBJ2-5, with D possibly matching TRBD1 (5 bases). The V end was cut by 1 base, the J end by 4 bases, with 22 bases between. The CDR3 spans 18 residues. This chain's CDR3 is CASSLGGALRATLETQYF. The CDR3 DNA sequence: TGTGCCAGCAGTTTAGGCGGAGCTCTCAGGGCCACCCTAGAGACCCAGTACTTC.

The table lists this clonotype with a few counts. This sequence joins TRBV27 and TRBJ1-6, with a weak D call TRBD1 (5 bases). The germline CDR1 and CDR2 sequences are MNHEY and SMNVEV (reference sequence). The CDR3 loop spans 13 amino acids. Trimming cost V 6 bases and J 11 bases, with 14 bases left between them. CDR3 DNA: TGTGCCAGCAGGTCAATTGGGGGGACACCCCTCCACTTT. Translation gives CASRSIGGTPLHF.

This clonotype was found a few times. The chain has TRBV14 and TRBJ1-2, with no clear D. Trimming left V 6 bases short and J 4 bases short, with 12 bases between. This CDR3 is 13 amino acids long. The germline gives CDR1 SGHDN, CDR2 FVKESK. This CDR3 reads CASSLGSFYGYTF. The CDR3 bases are TGTGCCAGCAGTCTCGGTTCCTTCTATGGCTACACCTTC.

The V gene is TRBV2, the J gene TRBJ2-3; no reliable D call. Germline loops: CDR1 SNHLY, CDR2 FYNNEI. V was cut by 3 bases and J by 2 bases, with 9 bases left in between. This CDR3 contains 14 residues. In DNA form, the CDR3 reads TGTGCCAGCAGTGAGTGGACCAACACAGATACGCAGTATTTT. It encodes CASSEWTNTDTQYF.

This clonotype showed up many times. The chain uses TRBV5-1 and TRBJ2-5, with D tentatively TRBD1 (7 bases). The CDR3 loop spans 16 amino acids. From germline, CDR1 is SGHRS and CDR2 YFSETQ. The ends were cut back, 7 bases at V and 2 bases at J, with 21 bases in the middle. The DNA for the CDR3 is TGCGCCAGCGCCCTTCCTCCAGGGGGGACTCAAGAGACCCAGTACTTC. Translation gives CASALPPGGTQETQYF. Full variable domain (outside the CDR3, taken from reference TRBV5-1 and TRBJ2-5): KAGVTQTPRYLIKTRGQQVTLSCSPISGHRSVSWYQQTPGQGLQFLFEYFSETQRNKGNFPGRFSGRQFSNSRSEMNVSTLELGDSALYLCASALPPGGTQETQYFGPGTRLLVL.

The CDR3 loop is CASSLSTPGTNEKLFF. The CDR3 DNA is TGTGCCAGCTCACTATCGACCCCTGGAACTAATGAAAAACTGTTTTTT. V and J are TRBV18 and TRBJ1-4; D gene uncertain. Germline loops: CDR1 KGHSH, CDR2 LQKENI. Trimming left V 4 bases short and J 1 base short, with 13 bases between. CDR3 size: 16 residues.

The V and J genes are TRBV5-6 and TRBJ2-5; D is unclear. V dropped 0 bases and J dropped 2 bases, with 8 bases sitting between them. The CDR3 is 14 residues long. Germline CDR1 SGHDT, CDR2 YYEEEE. CDR3 residues: CASSLGARQETQYF. The CDR3 bases are TGTGCCAGCAGCTTGGGGGCGAGGCAAGAGACCCAGTACTTC.

This clonotype came up a few times. V is TRBV5-5 and J is TRBJ1-1, with 7 bases matching TRBD1. This CDR3 has 14 residues. Germline V gives CDR1 SGHKS, CDR2 YYEKEE (reference sequence). The V segment lost 2 bases and the J segment 5 bases; nucleotides outside the gene matches: 6. CDR3 in amino acids: CASSLDRVLTEAFF. CDR3 bases: TGTGCCAGCAGCTTAGACAGGGTGTTGACTGAAGCTTTCTTT.

The chain carries TRBV6-1 and TRBJ2-2; TRBD2 matches 8 bases. V was pared by 7 bases and J by 1 base, with 8 bases of the junction left unmatched. CDR3 length: 16 residues. Germline V gene lookup returns CDR1 MNHNS and CDR2 SASEGT. The DNA of the CDR3 is TGTGCCAGCAAAGGTAGCGGGGCCAGGAACACCGGGGAGCTGTTTTTT. Translation gives CASKGSGARNTGELFF.

This clonotype was seen more than once but under ten times. The chain employs TRBV7-9 and TRBJ2-2, with D hard to call. The V gene lost 0 bases and the J gene lost 4 bases, with 9 bases spanning the gap. The CDR3 is 15 amino acids. Germline loops: CDR1 SEHNR, CDR2 FQNEAQ (reference sequence). The CDR3 DNA is TGTGCCAGCAGCTTAGCGTCTAGTACCACCGGGGAGCTGTTTTTT. This sequence encodes CASSLASSTTGELFF.

V and J are TRBV10-3 and TRBJ1-2, with TRBD1 identical over 7 bases. The CDR3 is made up of 14 amino acids. The germline CDR1 and CDR2 sequences are ENHRY and SYGVKD. The ends lost 6 bases at V and 5 bases at J; junction bases unmatched: 9. DNA for the CDR3: TGTGCCATCAGCGACAGGGAGGGTGGGTATGGCTACACCTTC. Translation: CAISDREGGYGYTF.

This clonotype was counted between two and nine times. This rearrangement joins TRBV14 to TRBJ2-7; 8 nucleotides line up with TRBD2. Germline loops: CDR1 SGHDN, CDR2 FVKESK. With 2 bases clipped from V and 0 bases from J, the junction kept 9 bases outside the gene matches. CDR3 length: 17 amino acids. The CDR3 DNA is TGTGCCAGCAGCCAATTAGATGGGGGGACTAGCTCCTACGAGCAGTACTTC. It translates to CASSQLDGGTSSYEQYF.

This clonotype turned up a few times. The V call is TRBV5-4, the J call TRBJ2-7; possibly TRBD2 for D (7 bases). Germline CDR1 is SGHNT and CDR2 is YYREEE (reference sequence). V lost 0 bases and J 6 bases, leaving 13 bases between the germline ends. The CDR3 is 14 residues long. In DNA, the CDR3 is TGTGCCAGCAGCTTGGGGGGAGGGGGGACCGAGCAGTACTTC. The encoded protein is CASSLGGGGTEQYF.

This clonotype has only a few counts. V is TRBV5-1 and J is TRBJ2-3; D is possibly TRBD1 or TRBD2 (5 bases each). The germline V gene has CDR1 SGHRS and CDR2 YFSETQ. V dropped 1 base and J dropped 4 bases, with 16 bases sitting between them. This CDR3 region has 16 residues. The CDR3 is CASSLTAHRGADTQYF. CDR3 coding DNA: TGCGCCAGCAGCTTGACTGCCCACCGAGGGGCAGATACGCAGTATTTT.

The gene calls are TRBV7-7 and TRBJ2-7; tentative D call: TRBD2 (6 bases). The CDR3 spans 15 residues. Trimming took off 2 bases at V and 5 bases at J, with 16 bases between the two ends. The germline gives CDR1 SSHAT, CDR2 FNYEAQ (reference sequence). Here the CDR3 DNA reads TGTGCCAGCAGCTTAAGGGGCAGGGACTTCGACGAGCAGTACTTC. It yields the protein CASSLRGRDFDEQYF.

The rearrangement joins TRBV10-3 to TRBJ1-2; D is unclear. The CDR3 length is 12 residues. The V end lost 3 bases, the J end lost 3 bases, and 5 bases lay between the germline ends. The V gene's germline CDR1 is ENHRY and CDR2 SYGVKD. The CDR3 nucleotides read TGTGCCATCAGTGAAGGTGACTATGGCTACACCTTC. Translating gives CAISEGDYGYTF.

V gene TRBV9 combines with J gene TRBJ1-1; no definite D call. The CDR3 length is 14 residues. The V and J ends lost 0 bases and 1 base respectively, with 7 bases between them. CDR1 is SGDLS and CDR2 is YYNGEE in the germline V gene. The CDR3 DNA is TGTGCCAGCAGCGTAGTATCTGGGAACACTGAAGCTTTCTTT. Translating gives CASSVVSGNTEAFF.

The genes are TRBV5-1 and TRBJ1-2; no reliable D call. V was shortened by 4 bases and J by 6 bases, with 19 bases between the two germline ends. Germline CDR1 reads SGHRS; CDR2 reads YFSETQ. The CDR3 length is 15 residues. In nucleotides, the CDR3 is TGCGCCAGCAGCCCGGAGGTCTCTTTTGGGGATGGCTACACCTTC. Residues: CASSPEVSFGDGYTF.

Only a few counts were recorded for this clonotype. V is TRBV7-8 and J is TRBJ1-2, with 7 bases that match TRBD1. The CDR3 totals 13 residues. The J segment lost 7 bases and the V segment lost 6 bases, leaving 8 bases of the junction unmatched. The germline V gene encodes CDR1 SGHVS and CDR2 FQNEAQ. In nucleotides, the CDR3 is TGTGCCAGCAGACTACCAGGGGGTCGTGGCTACACCTTC. Encoded protein: CASRLPGGRGYTF.

This clonotype was observed a handful of times. The chain has TRBV12-3 or TRBV12-4 and TRBJ2-4; the D is unclear. The V gene lost 1 base and the J gene lost 8 bases, with 6 bases spanning the gap. The CDR3 covers 12 residues. In DNA form, the CDR3 reads TGTGCCAGCAGTTTAGGCTGGTACATTCAGTACTTC. This codes for CASSLGWYIQYF.

This clonotype was recorded a few times. The V call is TRBV3-1, the J call TRBJ2-7; no firm D call. CDR3 length equals 14 residues. V was trimmed by 4 bases and J by 0 bases, leaving 10 bases between them. Germline CDR1 is LGHDT and CDR2 is YNNKEL (reference sequence). The CDR3 nucleotides are TGTGCCAGCAGCCTAGTCGCAAGCTCCTACGAGCAGTACTTC. It specifies CASSLVASSYEQYF.

This clonotype was counted only a few times. J is TRBJ2-3 and V is TRBV7-9, with D maybe TRBD2 (5 bases). This CDR3 has 14 residues. Germline values: CDR1 SEHNR, CDR2 FQNEAQ (reference sequence). Between the trimmed V and J ends, which lost 5 bases and 2 bases, there was a span of 11 bases. As DNA, the CDR3 is TGTGCCAGCAGCCTAACTAGAAACACAGATACGCAGTATTTT. Its translation is CASSLTRNTDTQYF.

This chain connects TRBV6-4 to TRBJ1-2, with D perhaps matching TRBD1 (5 bases). The CDR3 extends over 13 amino acids. CDR1 is MRHNA and CDR2 is SNTAGT in the germline V gene. Trimming pared 0 bases from V and 4 bases from J, leaving 6 bases between. CDR3 loop: CASSDSGGYGYTF. The CDR3 DNA reads as TGTGCCAGCAGTGACTCGGGGGGCTATGGCTACACCTTC.

In its sample, this clonotype was seen a few times. This rearrangement joins TRBV4-1 to TRBJ1-2; unclear D gene. V lost 1 base to trimming and J lost 4 bases, with 16 bases between them. The CDR3 is 16 amino acids. Germline CDR1 MGHRA, CDR2 YSYEKL. The CDR3 bases are TGCGCCAGCAGCCAAGGAACAGAAACCGCACTCTATGGCTACACCTTC. Residues: CASSQGTETALYGYTF.

The rearrangement links TRBV5-6 to TRBJ1-6; D remains unclear. V lost 1 base and J 7 bases, leaving 6 bases between the germline ends. The CDR3 is 13 amino acids. Germline assignment: CDR1 SGHDT and CDR2 YYEEEE. Here the CDR3 DNA reads TGTGCCAGCAGCTTGAACCAAAATTCACCCCTCCACTTT. Residues: CASSLNQNSPLHF. Filled out from reference TRBV5-6 and TRBJ1-6, the complete variable domain reads DAGVTQSPTHLIKTRGQQVTLRCSPKSGHDTVSWYQQALGQGPQFIFQYYEEEERQRGNFPDRFSGHQFPNYSSELNVNALLLGDSALYLCASSLNQNSPLHFGNGTRLTVT.